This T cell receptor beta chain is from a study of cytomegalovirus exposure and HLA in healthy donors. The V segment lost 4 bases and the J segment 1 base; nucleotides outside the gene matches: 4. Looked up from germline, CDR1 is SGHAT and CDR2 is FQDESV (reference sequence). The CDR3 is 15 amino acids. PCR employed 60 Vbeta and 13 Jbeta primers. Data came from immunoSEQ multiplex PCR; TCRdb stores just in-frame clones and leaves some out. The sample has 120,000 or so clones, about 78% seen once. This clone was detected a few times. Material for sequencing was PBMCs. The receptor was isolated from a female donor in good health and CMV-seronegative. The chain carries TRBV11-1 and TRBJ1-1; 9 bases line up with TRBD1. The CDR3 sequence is CASSSTGGGNTEAFF. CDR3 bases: TGTGCCAGCAGCTCGACAGGGGGTGGGAACACTGAAGCTTTCTTT.